Listed below are T cell receptor beta chains from one sample, sequenced in a study. Each CDR3 protein is one row after TCRdb ran MiXCR on the reads. The table records around 3,700 distinct CDR3 sequences, approximately 9.6% of them present only once. What was sequenced was CD4+ T cells from synovial fluid. All receptors derive from a human donor with rheumatoid arthritis. Each CDR3 is given with its conserved first and last residue. D genes are given only for firm matches. Size tells how often a clone was seen (once, few, many) or the class of an expanded clone, and some rows leave it out.

size	length	J	V	D	DNA	CDR3
many	15	TRBJ2-7	TRBV6-5	TRBD1	TGTGCCAGCAGCCAAGATGGACAGGGCATATACGAGCAGTACTTC	CASSQDGQGIYEQYF
.	13	TRBJ1-2	TRBV10-3	.	TGTGCCTATAAACGAGGGGAGCACTATGGCTACACCTTC	CAYKRGEHYGYTF
large	15	TRBJ2-3	TRBV2	.	TGTGCCAGCAGTGAAAACGGGTACCGCACAGATACGCAGTATTTT	CASSENGYRTDTQYF
medium-sized	13	TRBJ2-4	TRBV20-1	TRBD1	TGCAGTGCGACGACAGGGGAGAAAAACATTCAGTACTTC	CSATTGEKNIQYF
few	15	TRBJ2-3	TRBV3-1	TRBD2	TGTGCCAGCAGCCCGACTAGCGGAACCACAGATACGCAGTATTTT	CASSPTSGTTDTQYF
.	14	TRBJ2-7	TRBV7-2	.	TGTGCCAGCAGCTCCTCGGGACAACTCTACGAGCAGTACTTC	CASSSSGQLYEQYF
.	14	TRBJ2-1	TRBV20-1	.	TGCAGTGCTAGACCGGTACCTACCTTCGGTGAGCAGTTCTTC	CSARPVPTFGEQFF
.	15	TRBJ1-1	TRBV7-2	.	TGTGCCAGCAGCCCGCTTTCCCTATCGAATGGTGAAGCTTTCTTT	CASSPLSLSNGEAFF
medium-sized	14	TRBJ2-7	TRBV5-1	.	TGCGCCAGCAGCGGTCGGGACGGCACCTACGAGCAGTACTTC	CASSGRDGTYEQYF
.	14	TRBJ2-5	TRBV6-2/TRBV6-3	.	TGTGCCAGCAAGGCCCGGAGGACCCAAGAGACCCAGTACTTC	CASKARRTQETQYF
few	14	TRBJ1-6	TRBV6-6	TRBD1	TGTGCCAGCACCGCCGGGACAGGCGGTTCACCCCTCCACTTT	CASTAGTGGSPLHF
medium-sized	13	TRBJ1-1	TRBV20-1	.	TGCAGTGCTAGATGGAGCACAGTCACTGAAGCTTTCTTT	CSARWSTVTEAFF
medium-sized	13	TRBJ1-1	TRBV20-1	.	TGCAGTGCCCCCGAGTCAGGGAACACTGAAGCTTTCTTT	CSAPESGNTEAFF
medium-sized	14	TRBJ2-7	TRBV5-4	.	TGTGCCAGCAGAACGGACCAGAGCTCCTACGAGCAGTACTTC	CASRTDQSSYEQYF
.	12	TRBJ1-1	TRBV20-1	.	TGCAGTGCTTCCTTGGGGGGGGCTGAAGCTTTCTTT	CSASLGGAEAFF
few	15	TRBJ1-3	TRBV4-1	.	TGCGCCAGCAGCCAAACAACAGGCCAGGGAAACACCATATATTTT	CASSQTTGQGNTIYF
medium-sized	13	TRBJ1-2	TRBV20-1	TRBD1	TGCAGTGCTAGTCCCGGACAGGGGACAGGCTACACCTTC	CSASPGQGTGYTF